Below, 29 T cell receptor beta chains from the same sample are listed, as sequenced in a study of shared clonotypes between healthy human individuals. Libraries were prepared by immunoSEQ multiplex PCR; TCRdb keeps only in-frame clonotypes and omits some of them. Counted here are over 950,000 clones, about 80% occurring once; the ten biggest clones make up 0.89%. The sample comprised memory CD4+ T cells from PBMCs. The subset is: CD45RA-negative fraction. Receptors were obtained from a man in his late teens or twenties in good health. Some clones in this sample may be carry-over from other donors' samples.

This clone has a single count. The chain combines TRBV6-5 with TRBJ2-7; 7 nucleotides line up with TRBD1. The V gene's germline CDR1 is MNHEY and CDR2 SVGAGI. The CDR3 consists of 14 residues. V lost 6 bases and J lost 5; bases outside the gene matches: 10. The CDR3: CASSVQGFRNEQYF. DNA for the CDR3: TGTGCCAGCAGCGTACAGGGGTTTAGGAACGAGCAGTACTTC.

This clone was picked up a small number of times. V and J are TRBV11-2 and TRBJ2-5; TRBD1 aligns across 9 bases. Trimming at V came to 1 base and at J to 3 bases, leaving 6 bases not matched to a gene. The germline V gene has CDR1 SGHAT and CDR2 FQNNGV. The CDR3 covers 16 residues. The chain's CDR3 is CASSLASQGAEETQYF. CDR3 bases: TGTGCCAGCAGCTTAGCCTCACAGGGGGCAGAAGAGACCCAGTACTTC. Looking up the rest from reference TRBV11-2 and TRBJ2-5 gives the full variable domain: EAGVAQSPRYKIIEKRQSVAFWCNPISGHATLYWYQQILGQGPKLLIQFQNNGVVDDSQLPKDRFSAERLKGVDSTLKIQPAKLEDSAVYLCASSLASQGAEETQYFGPGTRLLVL.

The chain carries TRBV6-1 and TRBJ2-4, with D tentatively TRBD1 (6 bases). The CDR3 is made up of 15 amino acids. V was shortened by 2 bases and J by 5 bases, with 13 bases between the two germline ends. CDR1 and CDR2 (germline): MNHNS, SASEGT. CDR3 sequence: CASSEHRDMQNIQYF. For the CDR3, the DNA is TGTGCCAGCAGTGAACATCGGGACATGCAAAACATTCAGTACTTC.

This chain links TRBV5-4 with TRBJ1-6; no clear D gene. Trimming took off 4 bases at V and 7 bases at J, with 12 bases between the two ends. The CDR3 has 14 residues. CDR1 and CDR2 (germline): SGHNT, YYREEE (reference sequence). This chain's CDR3 is CASSVRETNSPLHF. The CDR3 DNA reads as TGTGCCAGCAGCGTACGTGAGACAAATTCACCCCTCCACTTT.

On this clone itself: A far larger clone is one base from this, pointing to a likely read error. Other DNA sequences in this specimen translate into the identical CDR3. V is TRBV27 and J is TRBJ1-1, with D possibly TRBD1 on 6 matching bases. The ends were cut back, 2 bases at V and 3 bases at J, with 7 bases in the middle. Germline-derived CDR1 and CDR2 are MNHEY and SMNVEV (reference sequence). This CDR3 region has 13 residues. CDR3 protein: CASSLNRDTEAFF. DNA of the CDR3: TGTGCCAGCAGTTTAAACAGGGACACTGAAGCTTTCTTT.

This clone was detected only once. The rearrangement links TRBV5-1 to TRBJ2-2; 16 nucleotides match TRBD2. This CDR3 has 18 residues. The germline V gene encodes CDR1 SGHRS and CDR2 YFSETQ. Unmatched junction bases numbered 7, after V lost 4 bases and J lost 4 bases. CDR3 amino acids: CASSGGTSGRAATGELFF. In DNA, the CDR3 is TGCGCCAGCAGCGGGGGGACTAGCGGGAGGGCCGCCACCGGGGAGCTGTTTTTT. The full variable domain, its missing parts supplied by reference TRBV5-1 and TRBJ2-2, is KAGVTQTPRYLIKTRGQQVTLSCSPISGHRSVSWYQQTPGQGLQFLFEYFSETQRNKGNFPGRFSGRQFSNSRSEMNVSTLELGDSALYLCASSGGTSGRAATGELFFGEGSRLTVL.

This chain joins TRBV20-1 and TRBJ2-1; D unresolved. V lost 6 bases and J 3 bases, leaving 6 bases between the germline ends. CDR1 is DFQATT and CDR2 is SNEGSKA in the germline V gene (reference sequence). This CDR3 has 11 residues. Here the CDR3 reads CSAKYYNEQFF. The CDR3, as DNA: TGCAGTGCGAAATACTACAATGAGCAGTTCTTC.

About this clone itself: Its ends do not fully match the called genes, so a read error is possible. The rearrangement links TRBV11-1 to TRBJ2-1, with D unresolved. The length of the CDR3 is 13 residues. The germline gives CDR1 SGHAT, CDR2 FQDESV (reference sequence). The CDR3 sequence is CASSLVPANGQFF. DNA for the CDR3: TGTGCCAGCAGCTTAGTTCCAGCCAATGGGCAGTTCTTC.

This clone has only one observation. This chain links TRBV15 with TRBJ2-7; 8 bases are shared with TRBD1. Germline CDR1 LNHNV, CDR2 YYDKDF (reference sequence). Trimming at V came to 0 bases and at J to 6 bases, leaving 7 bases not matched to a gene. The length of the CDR3 is 15 residues. The CDR3 region is CATSREDRDNGEQYF. CDR3 bases: TGTGCCACCAGCAGAGAGGACAGGGATAATGGCGAGCAGTACTTC.

The chain couples TRBV5-5 to TRBJ1-1; 7 nucleotides align to TRBD1. Germline V gene lookup returns CDR1 SGHKS and CDR2 YYEKEE (reference sequence). J was trimmed by 5 bases and V by 4 bases; bases with no gene match: 8. The CDR3 length is 14 residues. DNA of the CDR3: TGTGCCAGCAGCCTCCTGACAGGGTTGACTGAAGCTTTCTTT. Encoded protein: CASSLLTGLTEAFF.

CDR3: CASSPGQGARQPQHF. The CDR3 nucleotides are TGCGCCAGCAGCCCGGGACAGGGGGCACGTCAGCCCCAGCATTTT. V usage is TRBV5-1 and J usage is TRBJ1-5; 12 bases match TRBD1. The CDR3 extends over 15 amino acids. V lost 4 bases, J lost 6 bases, and 5 bases stayed unmatched. Per germline, CDR1 SGHRS and CDR2 YFSETQ. The whole variable domain, remainder taken from reference TRBV5-1 and TRBJ1-5, is KAGVTQTPRYLIKTRGQQVTLSCSPISGHRSVSWYQQTPGQGLQFLFEYFSETQRNKGNFPGRFSGRQFSNSRSEMNVSTLELGDSALYLCASSPGQGARQPQHFGDGTRLSIL.

V usage is TRBV19 and J usage is TRBJ1-3, with D maybe TRBD1 (6 bases). V was shortened by 6 bases and J by 0 bases, with 12 bases between the two germline ends. The CDR3 is 15 residues long. Germline V gene lookup returns CDR1 LNHDA and CDR2 SQIVND (reference sequence). CDR3 in amino acids: CASSNRAYSGNTIYF. The CDR3 nucleotides are TGTGCCAGTAGCAACAGGGCGTACTCTGGAAACACCATATATTTT. Based on the CDR3 plus reference TRBV19 and TRBJ1-3, the full variable domain is DGGITQSPKYLFRKEGQNVTLSCEQNLNHDAMYWYRQDPGQGLRLIYYSQIVNDFQKGDIAEGYSVSREKKESFPLTVTSAQKNPTAFYLCASSNRAYSGNTIYFGEGSWLTVV.

The genes are TRBV11-2 and TRBJ2-1; D is uncertain. The CDR3 loop spans 19 amino acids. Germline V CDR1 and CDR2: SGHAT, FQNNGV. Trimming cost V 5 bases and J 0 bases, with 23 bases left between them. CDR3 sequence (DNA): TGTGCCAGCAGCGTAAGGTTCGGCGCAGCCACGAGCTCCTACAATGAGCAGTTCTTC. This encodes CASSVRFGAATSSYNEQFF.

This chain uses TRBV5-1 with TRBJ1-3; the D is unclear. The CDR3 is 15 residues long. Germline assignment: CDR1 SGHRS and CDR2 YFSETQ. V lost 6 bases to trimming and J lost 8 bases, with 21 bases between them. The CDR3 loop reads CASKSGPREVDTIYF. The CDR3 DNA is TGCGCCAGCAAGAGCGGGCCAAGGGAGGTGGACACCATATATTTT. The entire variable domain, with the rest obtained from reference TRBV5-1 and TRBJ1-3, is as follows: KAGVTQTPRYLIKTRGQQVTLSCSPISGHRSVSWYQQTPGQGLQFLFEYFSETQRNKGNFPGRFSGRQFSNSRSEMNVSTLELGDSALYLCASKSGPREVDTIYFGEGSWLTVV.

The rearrangement uses TRBV7-9 and TRBJ2-3, with 10 positions matching TRBD1. CDR1 and CDR2 (germline): SEHNR, FQNEAQ (reference sequence). The CDR3 covers 17 residues. With 5 bases clipped from V and 7 bases from J, the junction kept 15 bases outside the gene matches. CDR3 in amino acids: CASSQTGTGAVRNTQYF. The CDR3 region has the DNA TGTGCCAGCAGCCAAACCGGGACAGGGGCTGTGAGGAATACGCAGTATTTT. Full variable domain (remainder filled in from reference TRBV7-9 and TRBJ2-3): DTGVSQNPRHKITKRGQNVTFRCDPISEHNRLYWYRQTLGQGPEFLTYFQNEAQLEKSRLLSDRFSAERPKGSFSTLEIQRTEQGDSAMYLCASSQTGTGAVRNTQYFGPGTRLTVL.

This clone has a handful of counts. The rearrangement links TRBV19 to TRBJ2-4, with no clear D. Germline V gene data show CDR1 as LNHDA and CDR2 as SQIVND (reference sequence). The length of the CDR3 is 13 residues. Trimming took off 3 bases at V and 5 bases at J, with 8 bases between the two ends. CDR3 in DNA: TGTGCCAGTAGTATTACAGACCAAAACATTCAGTACTTC. It specifies CASSITDQNIQYF.

This clone came up a few times. This chain links TRBV23-1 with TRBJ1-6; maybe TRBD1 (5 bases). TRBV23-1 is recorded as an ORF, its role being uncertain. V shed 7 bases and J shed 8 bases, with 12 bases lying between them. CDR3 length: 13 amino acids. The CDR3 DNA is TGCGCCAGCAAGTACAGGACTCATTCACCCCTCCACTTT. It is translated as CASKYRTHSPLHF.

The rearrangement uses TRBV19 and TRBJ2-7; 11 bases agree with TRBD1. The CDR3 extends over 15 amino acids. V lost 9 bases and J lost 2; bases outside the gene matches: 9. Germline lookup yields CDR1 LNHDA and CDR2 SQIVND (reference sequence). This chain's CDR3 is CASDPGTGGTYEQYF. The CDR3 DNA is TGTGCCAGCGACCCCGGGACAGGGGGGACCTACGAGCAGTACTTC. The full variable domain, completed using reference TRBV19 and TRBJ2-7, is DGGITQSPKYLFRKEGQNVTLSCEQNLNHDAMYWYRQDPGQGLRLIYYSQIVNDFQKGDIAEGYSVSREKKESFPLTVTSAQKNPTAFYLCASDPGTGGTYEQYFGPGTRLTVT.

This clone was picked up a small number of times. V is TRBV5-1 and J is TRBJ1-2; 7 nucleotides agree with TRBD1. CDR1 and CDR2 from the germline V gene are SGHRS and YFSETQ. V lost 1 base to trimming and J lost 3 bases; unmatched junction nucleotides: 3. CDR3 size: 14 residues. CDR3 sequence (DNA): TGCGCCAGCAGCTTGACAGGGGTTGACTATGGCTACACCTTC. Translated: CASSLTGVDYGYTF.

The chain links TRBV5-1 to TRBJ2-1; D assignment may be TRBD1 or TRBD2 (5 bases each). The CDR3 runs to 13 residues. Germline V gene sequence: CDR1 SGHRS, CDR2 YFSETQ. The V and J ends lost 8 bases and 0 bases respectively, with 9 bases between them. The CDR3 coding sequence is TGCGCCAGGAAGGGGAGCTCCTACAATGAGCAGTTCTTC. This translates into CARKGSSYNEQFF.

The chain couples TRBV28 to TRBJ2-7, with D possibly matching TRBD1 (6 bases). Germline V gives CDR1 MDHEN, CDR2 SYDVKM. The CDR3 totals 20 residues. V was clipped by 5 bases and J by 2 bases, with 31 bases between them. The CDR3 is CASSTISPGQPQGLPYEQYF. The CDR3 DNA follows: TGTGCCAGCAGTACTATATCCCCTGGACAGCCCCAGGGCCTTCCCTACGAGCAGTACTTC.

J is TRBJ2-3 and V is TRBV7-3, with 8 bases matching TRBD1. The CDR3 is 15 amino acids. V trimming: 6 bases; J trimming: 1 base; junction bases outside the gene matches: 6. Germline V gene lookup returns CDR1 SGHTA and CDR2 FQGTGA. The CDR3: CASRVQGQGTDTQYF. The CDR3 DNA follows: TGTGCCAGCAGGGTACAGGGACAGGGCACAGATACGCAGTATTTT.

The chain combines TRBV2 with TRBJ2-3, with TRBD1 matching over 10 bases. V shed 6 bases, J shed 2 bases, and the junction held 8 bases outside the gene matches. This CDR3 contains 16 residues. Germline assignment: CDR1 SNHLY and CDR2 FYNNEI. DNA of the CDR3: TGTGCCAGCAGCACCGACAGGGGGCGGATCACAGATACGCAGTATTTT. Translated, it gives CASSTDRGRITDTQYF.

This rearrangement joins TRBV18 to TRBJ2-2, with D possibly being TRBD2 (5 bases). V was shortened by 2 bases and J by 6 bases, with 10 bases between the two germline ends. CDR3 length: 14 residues. Germline loops: CDR1 KGHSH, CDR2 LQKENI. The CDR3 DNA sequence: TGTGCCAGCTCACCAACGGGGATGCCCGGGGAGCTGTTTTTT. This gives the protein CASSPTGMPGELFF.

The chain carries TRBV4-2 and TRBJ2-1; D may correspond to TRBD1 or TRBD2 (5 bases each). V lost 0 bases to trimming and J lost 8 bases, with 20 bases between them. Germline lookup yields CDR1 LGHNA and CDR2 YNFKEQ. The CDR3 sequence is 17 residues long. CDR3 residues: CASSQDLGTTNIYEQFF. The CDR3 DNA reads as TGTGCCAGCAGCCAAGATCTCGGGACCACCAATATCTATGAGCAGTTCTTC.

Concerning this clone itself: This is likely a read error, given that the CDR3 carries no conserved phenylalanine or tryptophan at its end. This chain uses TRBV4-2 with TRBJ2-7; D may be TRBD1 (6 bases). Germline V gene lookup returns CDR1 LGHNA and CDR2 YNFKEQ. The CDR3 sequence is 14 residues long. V gave up 5 bases and J gave up 3 bases, with 14 bases separating them. The CDR3 loop is CASSSGATIYEQYL. CDR3 DNA sequence: TGTGCCAGCAGCTCAGGGGCGACGATCTACGAGCAGTACCTC.

The gene calls are TRBV5-8 and TRBJ2-2; 8 bases are a match to TRBD2. CDR3 length equals 16 residues. Germline CDR1 and CDR2: SGHTS and YDEGEE. The trim removed 3 bases at V and 7 bases at J, leaving 11 bases unmatched. CDR3 nucleotide sequence: TGTGCCAGCAGCTCCCAGCTGGCGGGAGGTTTCGGGGAGCTGTTTTTT. It specifies CASSSQLAGGFGELFF. Full variable domain (missing parts from reference TRBV5-8 and TRBJ2-2): EAGVTQSPTHLIKTRGQQATLRCSPISGHTSVYWYQQALGLGLQFLLWYDEGEERNRGNFPPRFSGRQFPNYSSELNVNALELEDSALYLCASSSQLAGGFGELFFGEGSRLTVL.

The rearrangement links TRBV29-1 to TRBJ1-2; 7 positions agree with TRBD1. Germline CDR1 SQVTM, CDR2 ANQGSEA. This CDR3 spans 12 amino acids. The V gene end was trimmed by 5 bases and the J gene end by 5 bases; junction bases not matched to a gene: 5. DNA of the CDR3: TGCAGCGTTCACTCAGGGGGGTATGGCTACACCTTC. This translates into CSVHSGGYGYTF.

CDR3 in DNA: TGTGCCATCAGTGGGGGGACTAACCAAGAGACCCAGTACTTC. Amino acid sequence: CAISGGTNQETQYF. This sequence joins TRBV10-3 and TRBJ2-5; 7 bases match TRBD2. The V gene end was trimmed by 4 bases and the J gene end by 0 bases; junction bases not matched to a gene: 2. This CDR3 spans 14 amino acids. Per the germline V gene, CDR1 is ENHRY and CDR2 is SYGVKD.